Following are 17 T cell receptor beta chains from one sample sequenced in a study of blood T cell repertoires in COVID-19. Clones were read by immunoSEQ multiplex PCR, and TCRdb kept only the in-frame ones, dropping some. The table has about 200,000 clones, over 80% seen once. The specimen sequenced was peripheral blood. The receptors originated from a man in his forties or fifties with acute or convalescent COVID-19.

As DNA, the CDR3 is TGCGCCAGCAGACCGACAGGACCTAGCACAGATACGCAGTATTTT. This encodes CASRPTGPSTDTQYF. V usage is TRBV5-1 and J usage is TRBJ2-3; D is perhaps TRBD1 (6 bases). V dropped 5 bases and J dropped 0 bases, with 13 bases sitting between them. The CDR3 is 15 residues long. Germline CDR1 reads SGHRS; CDR2 reads YFSETQ.

The J gene is TRBJ1-1, the V gene TRBV5-8; D perhaps matches TRBD1 (6 bases). The CDR3 has 14 residues. Germline V gene data show CDR1 as SGHTS and CDR2 as YDEGEE. V gave up 6 bases and J gave up 3 bases, with 15 bases separating them. CDR3 nucleotides: TGTGCCAGCACCCGGCGGGGGGCATACACTGAAGCTTTCTTT. Protein product: CASTRRGAYTEAFF.

The chain employs TRBV3-1 (or the pseudogene TRBV3-2) and TRBJ1-6; TRBD1 matches at 7 bases. Germline CDR1 reads LGHDT; CDR2 reads YNNKEL (reference sequence). The CDR3 runs 14 residues. Germline trimming cut 5 bases from V and 7 bases from J; bases unmatched to any gene: 5. CDR3 in amino acids: CASSIRDRNSPLHF. For the CDR3, the DNA is TGTGCCAGCAGCATCCGGGACAGAAATTCACCCCTCCACTTT.

This chain joins TRBV6-5 and TRBJ1-5; D gene ambiguous. This CDR3 comprises 15 residues. Germline V gives CDR1 MNHEY, CDR2 SVGAGI. V shed 4 bases and J shed 3 bases, with 13 bases lying between them. CDR3 coding DNA: TGTGCCAGCAGTTTCGGGTTGGTTTCCAATCAGCCCCAGCATTTT. Protein product: CASSFGLVSNQPQHF.

This clone was detected only once. The chain recombines TRBV29-1 with TRBJ2-1; weak D call: TRBD1 (5 bases). This CDR3 has 11 amino acids. Germline V gene data show CDR1 as SQVTM and CDR2 as ANQGSEA. The V gene lost 8 bases and the J gene lost 8 bases, with 13 bases spanning the gap. The CDR3, as DNA: TGCAGCCCAAGTAGGGGTGATGAGCAGTTCTTC. Protein: CSPSRGDEQFF.

V gene TRBV29-1 combines with J gene TRBJ1-1; 9 bases are shared with TRBD1. The V gene end was trimmed by 5 bases and the J gene end by 1 base; junction bases not matched to a gene: 8. Germline CDR1 reads SQVTM; CDR2 reads ANQGSEA. The CDR3 loop spans 15 amino acids. The CDR3 coding sequence is TGCAGCGTTATTTGGGACAGGGCAGCGAACACTGAAGCTTTCTTT. This encodes CSVIWDRAANTEAFF.

The gene calls are TRBV19 and TRBJ2-2, with TRBD1 matching 7 bases. Trimming cost V 5 bases and J 7 bases; bases outside gene matches: 7. Germline CDR1 reads LNHDA; CDR2 reads SQIVND (reference sequence). CDR3 length: 14 amino acids. This chain's CDR3 is CASSLDREHGELFF. The CDR3 nucleotides are TGTGCCAGTAGTCTTGACAGGGAGCACGGGGAGCTGTTTTTT.

In this sample, this clone turned up once. The J gene is TRBJ2-2, the V gene TRBV19, with 7 bases lining up with TRBD1. Germline V lookup: CDR1 LNHDA, CDR2 SQIVND (reference sequence). Unmatched junction bases numbered 6, after V lost 6 bases and J lost 2 bases. The CDR3 consists of 15 residues. The DNA of the CDR3 is TGTGCCAGTAGATCCGGGACAGCAAACACCGGGGAGCTGTTTTTT. Translated, it gives CASRSGTANTGELFF.

J is TRBJ2-3 and V is TRBV19; D is ambiguous. The CDR3 has 14 amino acids. Trimming took off 1 base at V and 4 bases at J, with 9 bases between the two ends. Germline values: CDR1 LNHDA, CDR2 SQIVND (reference sequence). DNA of the CDR3: TGTGCCAGTAGTATAGTACAGTACGCAGATACGCAGTATTTT. This encodes CASSIVQYADTQYF.

The chain links TRBV30 to TRBJ2-5; no clear D gene. The CDR3 sequence is 11 residues long. Germline assignment: CDR1 GTSNPN and CDR2 SVGIG (reference sequence). The V gene lost 1 base and the J gene lost 3 bases, with 3 bases spanning the gap. CDR3 sequence: CAWSAEETQYF. CDR3 bases: TGTGCCTGGAGTGCAGAAGAGACCCAGTACTTC.

This sequence joins TRBV6-5 and TRBJ1-4; TRBD1 is a possible D gene (5 bases). V was pared by 5 bases and J by 8 bases, with 15 bases between. This CDR3 is 14 amino acids long. CDR1 and CDR2 from the germline V gene are MNHEY and SVGAGI. The CDR3 sequence is CASSRGGWREKLFF. CDR3 coding DNA: TGTGCCAGCAGTCGCGGGGGGTGGAGGGAAAAACTGTTTTTT.

A note on this clone: Within the sample, other DNA sequences also encode this same CDR3. The chain recombines TRBV6-5 with TRBJ2-5; 7 bases fit TRBD1. With V trimmed by 2 bases and J by 2 bases, 2 bases remained unmatched. The CDR3 length is 14 residues. The V gene's germline CDR1 is MNHEY and CDR2 SVGAGI. CDR3 in DNA: TGTGCCAGCAGTTACAACAGGGGTCAAGAGACCCAGTACTTC. It translates to CASSYNRGQETQYF.

V gene TRBV6-4 combines with J gene TRBJ2-1; perhaps TRBD2 as D (6 bases). CDR3 length: 14 amino acids. V was shortened by 0 bases and J by 13 bases, with 16 bases between the two germline ends. CDR1 MRHNA and CDR2 SNTAGT come from the germline V gene. The CDR3 DNA follows: TGTGCCAGCAGTGACTCCAGGGCGGGACCCAATCAGTTCTTC. Its protein product is CASSDSRAGPNQFF.

The chain is built from TRBV19 and TRBJ2-3; TRBD2 matches at 9 bases. The V gene's germline CDR1 is LNHDA and CDR2 SQIVND (reference sequence). The CDR3 is made up of 15 amino acids. V gave up 5 bases and J gave up 3 bases; unmatched junction bases: 6. CDR3 DNA: TGTGCCAGTAGTCGGCTAGCGGGAATGACAGATACGCAGTATTTT. It encodes CASSRLAGMTDTQYF.

In this sample, this clone turned up once. CDR3 in amino acids: CASSPRSDTDTQYF. The CDR3, as DNA: TGTGCCAGCAGCCCCCGGTCCGACACAGATACGCAGTATTTT. V gene TRBV7-6 combines with J gene TRBJ2-3; D call uncertain. CDR1 is SGHVS, CDR2 FNYEAQ, per germline. This CDR3 contains 14 residues. With 5 bases removed from V and 2 bases from J, the gap between germline ends came to 11 bases.

The rearrangement joins TRBV4-1 to TRBJ2-1, with TRBD2 matching over 14 bases. V was clipped by 4 bases and J by 7 bases; unmatched bases: 21. CDR1 and CDR2 from the germline V gene are MGHRA and YSYEKL. The CDR3 runs to 21 residues. The CDR3 loop is CASSPLGGSGTSGSWGNEQFF. DNA for the CDR3: TGCGCCAGCAGCCCGTTGGGTGGCTCCGGGACTAGCGGGAGTTGGGGGAATGAGCAGTTCTTC.

The J gene is TRBJ2-5, the V gene TRBV10-1; D gene ambiguous. Per the germline V gene, CDR1 is WNHNN and CDR2 is SYGVQD (reference sequence). V lost 7 bases and J 4 bases, leaving 16 bases between the germline ends. This CDR3 is 14 amino acids long. CDR3 nucleotide sequence: TGCGCCAGCATGCAGTCCCTCTGTGCAGAGACCCAGTACTTC. This codes for CASMQSLCAETQYF.